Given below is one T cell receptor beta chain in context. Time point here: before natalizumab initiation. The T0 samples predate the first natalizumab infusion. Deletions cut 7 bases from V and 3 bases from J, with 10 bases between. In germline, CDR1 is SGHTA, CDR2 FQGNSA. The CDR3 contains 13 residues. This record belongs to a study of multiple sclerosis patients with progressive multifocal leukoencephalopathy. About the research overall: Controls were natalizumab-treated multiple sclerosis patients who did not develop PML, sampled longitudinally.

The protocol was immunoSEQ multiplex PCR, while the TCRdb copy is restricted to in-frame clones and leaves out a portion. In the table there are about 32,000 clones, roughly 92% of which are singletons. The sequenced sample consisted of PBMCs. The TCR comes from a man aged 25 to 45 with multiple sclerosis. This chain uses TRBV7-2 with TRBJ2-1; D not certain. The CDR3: CASTPLYYNEQFF. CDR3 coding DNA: TGTGCCAGCACCCCTCTCTACTACAATGAGCAGTTCTTC.